These 5 T cell receptor beta chains originate from one sample sequenced in a study of T cells in Graves' hyperthyroidism and ophthalmopathy. From RNA transcripts, TCR beta CDR3 regions were amplified. With the HTBI primer set, the TCR CDR3 went through a first round of RT-PCR. TCRdb called the multiplex PCR reads again in MiXCR, with one record for every CDR3 protein. The table lists a few hundred thousand distinct CDR3 sequences, 15% of them singletons. The sample was blood. The receptor set was obtained from a woman in her 30s with Graves' hyperthyroidism.

The J gene is TRBJ2-3, the V gene TRBV19; D gene unclear. Germline CDR1 and CDR2: LNHDA and SQIVND (reference sequence). Trimming cost V 6 bases and J 3 bases, with 16 bases left between them. This CDR3 has 15 amino acids. The CDR3 region is CASSPSGTRTDTQYF. CDR3 coding DNA: TGTGCCAGTAGCCCGTCAGGTACTCGTACAGATACGCAGTATTTT. Looking up the rest from reference TRBV19 and TRBJ2-3 gives the full variable domain: DGGITQSPKYLFRKEGQNVTLSCEQNLNHDAMYWYRQDPGQGLRLIYYSQIVNDFQKGDIAEGYSVSREKKESFPLTVTSAQKNPTAFYLCASSPSGTRTDTQYFGPGTRLTVL.

V is TRBV30 and J is TRBJ1-5; weak D call: TRBD1 (5 bases). Trimming left V 5 bases short and J 1 base short, with 12 bases between. CDR3 length: 14 residues. Germline values: CDR1 GTSNPN, CDR2 SVGIG (reference sequence). The CDR3 spells CAWGRGRSNQPQHF. CDR3 bases: TGTGCCTGGGGTAGGGGACGGAGCAATCAGCCCCAGCATTTT.

This clonotype has ten or more counts. The chain has TRBV28 and TRBJ2-3; 10 nucleotides match TRBD1. The CDR3 loop spans 19 amino acids. Germline values: CDR1 MDHEN, CDR2 SYDVKM. Trimming at V came to 3 bases and at J to 2 bases, leaving 14 bases not matched to a gene. CDR3 region: CASSFSGDRGGDTTDTQYF. The CDR3 nucleotides are TGTGCCAGCAGTTTTTCCGGGGACAGGGGAGGGGATACCACAGATACGCAGTATTTT. Together with reference TRBV28 and TRBJ2-3, the CDR3 gives the full variable domain: DVKVTQSSRYLVKRTGEKVFLECVQDMDHENMFWYRQDPGLGLRLIYFSYDVKMKEKGDIPEGYSVSREKKERFSLILESASTNQTSMYLCASSFSGDRGGDTTDTQYFGPGTRLTVL.

The V call is TRBV4-2, the J call TRBJ2-5, with a tentative D call TRBD1 (5 bases). V was shortened by 0 bases and J by 4 bases, with 12 bases between the two germline ends. The germline V gene encodes CDR1 LGHNA and CDR2 YNFKEQ. The CDR3 sequence is 15 residues long. The CDR3 nucleotides read TGTGCCAGCAGCCAAGAAGGGGTAGGAAGAGAGACCCAGTACTTC. It yields the protein CASSQEGVGRETQYF.

CDR3 region: CASSPGGGWSTDTQYF. CDR3 in DNA: TGTGCCAGCAGCCCAGGGGGCGGGTGGAGCACAGATACGCAGTATTTT. The rearrangement joins TRBV11-2 to TRBJ2-3; 8 bases fit TRBD1. Trimming removed 5 bases from V and 0 bases from J; junction bases left unmatched: 7. The CDR3 loop spans 16 amino acids. CDR1 and CDR2 (germline): SGHAT, FQNNGV.